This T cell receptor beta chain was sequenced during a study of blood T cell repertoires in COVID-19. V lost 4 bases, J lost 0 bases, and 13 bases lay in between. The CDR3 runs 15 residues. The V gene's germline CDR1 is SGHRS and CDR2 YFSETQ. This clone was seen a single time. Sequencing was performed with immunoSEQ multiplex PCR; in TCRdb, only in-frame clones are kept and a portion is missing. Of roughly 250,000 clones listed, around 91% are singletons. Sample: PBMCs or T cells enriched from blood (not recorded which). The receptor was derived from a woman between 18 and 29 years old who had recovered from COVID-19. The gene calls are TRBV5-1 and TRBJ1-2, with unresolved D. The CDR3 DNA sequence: TGCGCCAGCAGCCCGGTTGGGAGAGCTAACTATGGCTACACCTTC. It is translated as CASSPVGRANYGYTF.